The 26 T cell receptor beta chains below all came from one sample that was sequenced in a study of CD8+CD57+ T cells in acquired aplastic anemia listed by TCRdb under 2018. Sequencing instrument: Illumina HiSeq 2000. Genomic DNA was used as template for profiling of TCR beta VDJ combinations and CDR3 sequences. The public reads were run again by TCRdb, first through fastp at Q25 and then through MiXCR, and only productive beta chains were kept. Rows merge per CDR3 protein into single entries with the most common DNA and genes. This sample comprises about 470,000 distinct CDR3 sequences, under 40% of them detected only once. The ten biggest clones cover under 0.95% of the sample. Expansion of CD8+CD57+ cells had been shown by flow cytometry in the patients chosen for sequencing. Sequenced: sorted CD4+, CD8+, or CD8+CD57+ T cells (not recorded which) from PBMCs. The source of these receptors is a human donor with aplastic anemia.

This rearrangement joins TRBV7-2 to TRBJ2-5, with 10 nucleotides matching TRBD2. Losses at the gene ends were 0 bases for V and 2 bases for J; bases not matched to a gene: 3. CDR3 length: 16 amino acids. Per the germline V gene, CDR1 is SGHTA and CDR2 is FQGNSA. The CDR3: CASSLAPSGGQETQYF. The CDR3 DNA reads TGTGCCAGCAGCTTAGCCCCTAGCGGGGGTCAAGAGACCCAGTACTTC.

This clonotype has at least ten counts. CDR3 sequence: CATSASEQETQYF. The CDR3 nucleotides read TGTGCCACCAGTGCATCAGAGCAAGAGACCCAGTACTTC. The chain is built from TRBV24-1 and TRBJ2-5; D uncertain. V was clipped by 5 bases and J by 2 bases, with 8 bases between them. Per the germline V gene, CDR1 is KGHDR and CDR2 is SFDVKD. The CDR3 contains 13 residues.

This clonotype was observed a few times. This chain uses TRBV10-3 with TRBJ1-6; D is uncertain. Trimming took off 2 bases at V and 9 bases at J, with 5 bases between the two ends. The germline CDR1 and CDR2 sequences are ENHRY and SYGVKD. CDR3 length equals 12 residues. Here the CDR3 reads CAISEAGSPLHF. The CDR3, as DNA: TGTGCCATCAGTGAGGCCGGTTCACCCCTCCACTTT.

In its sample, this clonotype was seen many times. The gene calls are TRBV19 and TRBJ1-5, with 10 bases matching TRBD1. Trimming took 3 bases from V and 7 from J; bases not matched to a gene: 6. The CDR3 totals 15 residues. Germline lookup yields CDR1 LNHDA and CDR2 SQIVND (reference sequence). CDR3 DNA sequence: TGTGCCAGTAGTATCCCGACAGGGGGCCAGCAGCCCCAGCATTTT. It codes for CASSIPTGGQQPQHF.

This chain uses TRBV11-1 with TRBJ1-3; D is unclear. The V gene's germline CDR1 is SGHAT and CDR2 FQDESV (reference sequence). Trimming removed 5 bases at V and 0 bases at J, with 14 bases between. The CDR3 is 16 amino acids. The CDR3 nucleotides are TGTGCCAGCAGCCTACGAAGGACGCCCTCTGGAAACACCATATATTTT. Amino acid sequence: CASSLRRTPSGNTIYF.

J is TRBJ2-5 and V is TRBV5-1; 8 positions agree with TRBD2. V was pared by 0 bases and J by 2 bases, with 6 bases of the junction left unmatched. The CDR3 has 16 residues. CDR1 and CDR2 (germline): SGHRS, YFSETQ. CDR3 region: CASSLGSGAYQETQYF. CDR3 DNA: TGCGCCAGCAGCTTGGGTAGCGGGGCCTATCAAGAGACCCAGTACTTC.

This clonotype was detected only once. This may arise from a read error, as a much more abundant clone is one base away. CDR3 nucleotides: TGTGCCATCAGGGCAGACAACCTCTACACCTTC. This sequence encodes CAIRADNLYTF. The J gene is TRBJ1-2, the V gene TRBV10-3, with D unclear. The V end was cut by 6 bases, the J end by 10 bases, with 12 bases between. The CDR3 extends over 11 amino acids. Germline lookup yields CDR1 ENHRY and CDR2 SYGVKD.

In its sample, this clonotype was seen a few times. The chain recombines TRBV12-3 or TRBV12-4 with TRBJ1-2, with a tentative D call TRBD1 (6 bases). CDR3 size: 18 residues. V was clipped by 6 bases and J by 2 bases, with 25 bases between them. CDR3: CASSSRTAFIRSNYGYTF. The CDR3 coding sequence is TGTGCCAGCAGCTCTCGGACAGCGTTTATACGTTCCAACTATGGCTACACCTTC.

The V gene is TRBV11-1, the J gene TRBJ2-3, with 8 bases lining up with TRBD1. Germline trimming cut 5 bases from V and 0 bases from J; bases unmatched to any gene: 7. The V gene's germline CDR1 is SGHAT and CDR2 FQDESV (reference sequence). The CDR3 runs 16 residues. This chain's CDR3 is CASSQGQASSTDTQYF. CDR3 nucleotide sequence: TGTGCCAGCAGCCAGGGACAGGCCTCTAGCACAGATACGCAGTATTTT.

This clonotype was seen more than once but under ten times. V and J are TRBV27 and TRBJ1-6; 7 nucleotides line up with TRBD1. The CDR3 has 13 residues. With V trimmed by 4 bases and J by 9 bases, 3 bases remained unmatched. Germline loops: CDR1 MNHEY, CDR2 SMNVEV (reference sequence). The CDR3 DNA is TGTGCCAGCAGTTACAGGGGTGCTTCACCCCTCCACTTT. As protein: CASSYRGASPLHF.

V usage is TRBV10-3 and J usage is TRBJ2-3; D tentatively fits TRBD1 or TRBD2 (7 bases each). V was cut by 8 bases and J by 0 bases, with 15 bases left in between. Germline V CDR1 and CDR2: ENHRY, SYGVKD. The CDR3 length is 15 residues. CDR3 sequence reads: CAISRGGQSTDTQYF. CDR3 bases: TGTGCCATCTCGAGGGGGGGACAGAGCACAGATACGCAGTATTTT.

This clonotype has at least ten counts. CDR3: CASSPRTSGVSYEQYF. The CDR3 region has the DNA TGTGCCAGCAGCCCCAGGACTAGCGGGGTTTCCTACGAGCAGTACTTC. The V gene is TRBV7-3, the J gene TRBJ2-7; 12 bases agree with TRBD2. V shed 5 bases, J shed 1 base, and the junction held 6 bases outside the gene matches. There are 16 residues in the CDR3. Germline V gene sequence: CDR1 SGHTA, CDR2 FQGTGA.

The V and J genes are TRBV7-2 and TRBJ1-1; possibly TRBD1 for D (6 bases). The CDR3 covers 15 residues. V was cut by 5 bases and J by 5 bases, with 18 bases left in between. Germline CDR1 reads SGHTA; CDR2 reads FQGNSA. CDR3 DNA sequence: TGTGCCAGCAGCCCAGGAAGGGGCCAGGGGACTGAAGCTTTCTTT. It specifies CASSPGRGQGTEAFF.

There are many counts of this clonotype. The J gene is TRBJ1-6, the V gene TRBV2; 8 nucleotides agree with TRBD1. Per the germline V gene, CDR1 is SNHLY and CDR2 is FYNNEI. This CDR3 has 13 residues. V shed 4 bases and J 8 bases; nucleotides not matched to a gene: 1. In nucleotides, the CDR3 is TGTGCCAGCAGTGCAGGGGGCGATTCACCCCTCCACTTT. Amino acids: CASSAGGDSPLHF.

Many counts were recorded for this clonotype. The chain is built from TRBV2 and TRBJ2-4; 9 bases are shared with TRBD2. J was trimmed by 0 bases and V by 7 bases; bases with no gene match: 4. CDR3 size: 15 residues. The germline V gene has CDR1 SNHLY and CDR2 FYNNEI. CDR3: CASKKAGGAKNIQYF. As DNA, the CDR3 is TGTGCCAGCAAAAAAGCGGGGGGAGCCAAAAACATTCAGTACTTC.

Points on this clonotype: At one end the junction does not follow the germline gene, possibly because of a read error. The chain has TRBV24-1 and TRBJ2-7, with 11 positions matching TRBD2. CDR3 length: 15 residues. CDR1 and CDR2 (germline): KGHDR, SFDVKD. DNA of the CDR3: TGTGCCATCAGTGGGGGACTAGCGGCGACCTACGAGCAGTACTTC. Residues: CAISGGLAATYEQYF.

The CDR3 DNA sequence: TGTGCCAGTAGTATAGATCATTGGCAGGGGGGGGAGCTGTTTTTT. This sequence encodes CASSIDHWQGGELFF. The chain recombines TRBV19 with TRBJ2-2; D is perhaps TRBD1 (6 bases). The CDR3 has 15 residues. From germline, CDR1 is LNHDA and CDR2 SQIVND (reference sequence). Trimming took 0 bases from V and 8 from J, leaving 13 bases between them. Full variable domain (missing parts from reference TRBV19 and TRBJ2-2): DGGITQSPKYLFRKEGQNVTLSCEQNLNHDAMYWYRQDPGQGLRLIYYSQIVNDFQKGDIAEGYSVSREKKESFPLTVTSAQKNPTAFYLCASSIDHWQGGELFFGEGSRLTVL.

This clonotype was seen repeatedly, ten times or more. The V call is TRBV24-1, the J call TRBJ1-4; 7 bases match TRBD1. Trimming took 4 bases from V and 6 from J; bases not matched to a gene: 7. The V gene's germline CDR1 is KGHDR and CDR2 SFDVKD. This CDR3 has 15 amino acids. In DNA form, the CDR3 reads TGTGCCACCAGTGACCACAGGGGATCGGATGAAAAACTGTTTTTT. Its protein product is CATSDHRGSDEKLFF.

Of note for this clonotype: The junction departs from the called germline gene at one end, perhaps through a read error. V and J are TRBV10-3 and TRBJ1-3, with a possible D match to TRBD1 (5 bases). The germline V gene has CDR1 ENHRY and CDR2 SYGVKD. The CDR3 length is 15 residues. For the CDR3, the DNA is TGTGCCAGCAGTCACAATCAGGGTACTGGAAACACCATATATTTT. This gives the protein CASSHNQGTGNTIYF.

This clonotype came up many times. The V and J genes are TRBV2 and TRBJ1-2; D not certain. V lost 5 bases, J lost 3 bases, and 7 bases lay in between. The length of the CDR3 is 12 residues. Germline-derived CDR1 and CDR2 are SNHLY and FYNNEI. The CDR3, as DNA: TGTGCCAGCAGTTCGGATGACTATGGCTACACCTTC. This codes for CASSSDDYGYTF.

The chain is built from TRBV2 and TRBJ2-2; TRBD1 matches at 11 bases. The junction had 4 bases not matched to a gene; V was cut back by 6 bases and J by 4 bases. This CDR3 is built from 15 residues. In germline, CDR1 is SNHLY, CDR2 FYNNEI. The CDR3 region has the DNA TGTGCCAGCAGGAAAGGACAGGGGGCCACCGGGGAGCTGTTTTTT. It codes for CASRKGQGATGELFF.

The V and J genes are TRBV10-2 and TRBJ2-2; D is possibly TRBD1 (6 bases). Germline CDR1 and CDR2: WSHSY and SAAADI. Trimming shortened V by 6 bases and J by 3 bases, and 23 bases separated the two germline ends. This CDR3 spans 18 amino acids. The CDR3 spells CASSSTPGPAGDTGELFF. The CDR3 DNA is TGCGCCAGCAGCTCAACCCCCGGACCCGCAGGGGACACCGGGGAGCTGTTTTTT.

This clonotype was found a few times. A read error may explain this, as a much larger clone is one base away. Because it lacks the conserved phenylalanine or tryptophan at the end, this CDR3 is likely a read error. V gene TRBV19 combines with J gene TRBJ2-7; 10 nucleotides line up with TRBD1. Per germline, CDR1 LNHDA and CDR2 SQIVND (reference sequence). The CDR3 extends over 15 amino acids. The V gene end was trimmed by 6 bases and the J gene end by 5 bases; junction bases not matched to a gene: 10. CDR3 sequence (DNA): TGTGCCAGTAGATCAGGGACAGGGGAACGCAACGAGCAGTACCTC. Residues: CASRSGTGERNEQYL.

CDR3 sequence reads: CASSYPGTLGKAFF. The CDR3 DNA is TGTGCCAGCAGTTACCCCGGGACACTCGGAAAAGCTTTCTTT. V usage is TRBV2 and J usage is TRBJ1-1; the D gene is possibly TRBD1 (6 bases). The germline gives CDR1 SNHLY, CDR2 FYNNEI. There are 14 residues in the CDR3. The V gene lost 5 bases and the J gene lost 9 bases, with 19 bases spanning the gap.

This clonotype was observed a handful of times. For the CDR3, the DNA is TGTGCCAGCAGCTTAACACAGAGCTCTGGAAACACCATATATTTT. It translates to CASSLTQSSGNTIYF. The V call is TRBV5-6, the J call TRBJ1-3; no reliable D call. CDR1 and CDR2 (germline): SGHDT, YYEEEE. Between the trimmed V and J ends, which lost 2 bases and 0 bases, there was a span of 9 bases. The CDR3 spans 15 residues.

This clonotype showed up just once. The CDR3: CASSDSYGYRVMNTEAFF. Here the CDR3 DNA reads TGTGCCAGCAGTGACTCTTACGGGTACAGGGTTATGAACACTGAAGCTTTCTTT. The rearrangement uses TRBV6-4 and TRBJ1-1, with D possibly being TRBD1 (6 bases). The CDR3 has 18 amino acids. Trimming left V 0 bases short and J 0 bases short, with 17 bases between. Germline loops: CDR1 MRHNA, CDR2 SNTAGT.